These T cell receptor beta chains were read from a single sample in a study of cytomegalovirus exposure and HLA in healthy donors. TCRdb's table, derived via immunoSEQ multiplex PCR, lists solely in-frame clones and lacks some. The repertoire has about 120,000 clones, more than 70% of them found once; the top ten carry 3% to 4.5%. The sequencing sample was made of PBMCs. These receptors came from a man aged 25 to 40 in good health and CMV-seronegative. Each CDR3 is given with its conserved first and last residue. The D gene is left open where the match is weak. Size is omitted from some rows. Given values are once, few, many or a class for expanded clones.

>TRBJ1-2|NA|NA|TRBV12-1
TGTGCCAGCAGCAAATTATCAGAGGAAGGCTACACCTTC
CASSKLSEEGYTF
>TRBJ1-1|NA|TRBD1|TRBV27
TGTGCCAGCAGTCTCGACAGGGGGAACACTGAAGCTTTCTTT
CASSLDRGNTEAFF
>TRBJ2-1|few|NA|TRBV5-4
TGTGCCAGCAGCTTACTAGAGTTGGGGTACAATGAGCAGTTCTTC
CASSLLELGYNEQFF
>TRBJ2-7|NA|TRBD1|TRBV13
TGTGCCAGCAGCTTTAGTTCGGACAGGGCCTGGTACGAGCAGTACTTC
CASSFSSDRAWYEQYF
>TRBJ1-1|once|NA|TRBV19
TGTGCCAGTAGTTCTAGCCGAGGGGGGAACACTGAAGCTTTCTTT
CASSSSRGGNTEAFF
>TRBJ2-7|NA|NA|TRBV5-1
TGCGCCAGCAGCGAAATAGGGGGGGTCGACGAGCAGTACTTC
CASSEIGGVDEQYF
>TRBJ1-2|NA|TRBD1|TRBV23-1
TGCGCCAGCAGTCAATTTAGGGGACAGTCTCACTATGGCTACACCTTC
CASSQFRGQSHYGYTF
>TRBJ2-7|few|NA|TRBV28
TGTGCCAGCAGTCTAAGGGGCCCTAGGGGCTACGAGCAGTACTTC
CASSLRGPRGYEQYF
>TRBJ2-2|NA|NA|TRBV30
TGTGCCTGGAGTGTACGGGAAATCGGGGAGCTGTTTTTT
CAWSVREIGELFF
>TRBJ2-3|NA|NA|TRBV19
TGTGCCAGTAGTCCCCTAGGAGGGAGGACAGATACGCAGTATTTT
CASSPLGGRTDTQYF
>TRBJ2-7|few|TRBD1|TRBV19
TGTGCCAGTAGTACCCAGCCGGGACAGGGTTACGAGCAGTACTTC
CASSTQPGQGYEQYF
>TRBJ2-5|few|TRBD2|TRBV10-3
TGTGCCATCAAGGGACTAGCGGGGGGAGGAGAGACCCAGTACTTC
CAIKGLAGGGETQYF
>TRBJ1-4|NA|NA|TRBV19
TGTGCCAGAAAGGGACTCCGAACTAGGTTCGAAAAACTGTTTTTT
CARKGLRTRFEKLFF
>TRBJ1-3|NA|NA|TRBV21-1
TGTGCCAGTCAGAGGACAGGGTGGAACACCATATATTTT
CASQRTGWNTIYF
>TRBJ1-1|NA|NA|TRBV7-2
TGTGCCAGCAGCTTTCGGGGTAACTCATTCCCGAACACTGAAGCTTTCTTT
CASSFRGNSFPNTEAFF